This T cell receptor (beta chain) is drawn from a study of blood T cell repertoires in COVID-19. Here immunoSEQ multiplex PCR was the method, and the copy in TCRdb shows in-frame clones only, minus some. This sample yields approximately 230,000 clones, of which approximately 88% are seen a single time; under 8% belongs to the top ten. Germline V gives CDR1 PRHDT, CDR2 FYEKMQ (reference sequence). Trimming shortened V by 1 base and J by 2 bases, and 15 bases separated the two germline ends. CDR3 length: 17 residues. V usage is TRBV13 and J usage is TRBJ1-3; weak D call: TRBD1 (5 bases). The sequence derives from a woman in her thirties with COVID-19, enrolled during active disease. What was sequenced was peripheral blood. CDR3 sequence reads: CASSLAGLGGAGNTIYF. The CDR3 DNA sequence: TGTGCCAGCAGCTTAGCCGGATTGGGGGGAGCTGGAAACACCATATATTTT.